This T cell receptor beta chain emerged from a study of blood T cell repertoires in COVID-19. For the study at large: Collection of acute and convalescent COVID-19 samples took place in the United States, Italy and Spain. Nucleic acid was either cDNA or gDNA, and it came from T cells, B-cell-depleted T cells, or PBMCs.

In its sample, this clone was seen a few times. Authors' methods: Counts of nucleated cells, estimated from reference gene primer amplification, were obtained. Measured with immunoSEQ multiplex PCR; TCRdb has only the in-frame clones, and not every one. The V and J calls and clone size are taken from that table; D and trimming were inferred from the DNA. The data show about 95,000 clones, around 87% seen once. The germline V gene has CDR1 MGHRA and CDR2 YSYEKL. Trimming pared 5 bases from V and 6 bases from J, leaving 14 bases between. This CDR3 is built from 14 residues. Material for sequencing was peripheral blood. The rearrangement links TRBV4-1 to TRBJ1-5; possible D gene TRBD1, 5 bases. This clonotype was sampled from a human donor in a cohort sampled during active COVID-19. CDR3 DNA sequence: TGCGCCAGCAGCGCGAACGACGGGGGTCAGCCCCAGCATTTT. Translated: CASSANDGGQPQHF.